Presented here are 23 T cell receptor beta chains from one specimen sequenced in a study of cytomegalovirus exposure and HLA in healthy donors. The table came from immunoSEQ multiplex PCR; TCRdb's copy has only in-frame clones and leaves some out. The repertoire holds 100,000 to 150,000 clones, with around 94% as singletons. The sequencing sample was made of PBMCs. These receptors all come from a woman between 18 and 30 years old in good health and CMV-seronegative.

A few counts support this clone. This rearrangement joins TRBV27 to TRBJ1-5, with D possibly TRBD1 on 6 matching bases. There are 15 residues in the CDR3. V was shortened by 2 bases and J by 3 bases, with 11 bases between the two germline ends. The germline V gene encodes CDR1 MNHEY and CDR2 SMNVEV (reference sequence). DNA of the CDR3: TGTGCCAGCAGTTTAGGCAGGGGCAACAATCAGCCCCAGCATTTT. Translating gives CASSLGRGNNQPQHF.

This chain connects TRBV6-5 to TRBJ1-5, with a weak D call TRBD1 (6 bases). V was trimmed by 8 bases and J by 3 bases, leaving 8 bases between them. Germline values: CDR1 MNHEY, CDR2 SVGAGI. The CDR3 has 12 residues. The chain's CDR3 is CASGQYNQPQHF. Written as DNA, the CDR3 is TGTGCCAGCGGACAGTACAATCAGCCCCAGCATTTT.

This clone showed up just once. This chain links TRBV9 with TRBJ2-1; 11 bases fit TRBD2. J gave up 10 bases and V 0 bases, and 12 bases lay outside the gene matches. Germline V gene data show CDR1 as SGDLS and CDR2 as YYNGEE. This CDR3 has 17 residues. CDR3 bases: TGTGCCAGCAGCGTAGGAAATAGCGGGAGGGCCGTGGAGGAGCAGTTCTTC. Amino acids: CASSVGNSGRAVEEQFF.

The rearrangement joins TRBV18 to TRBJ1-2; D unclear. The CDR3 sequence is 14 residues long. V was pared by 0 bases and J by 8 bases, with 13 bases between. Per germline, CDR1 KGHSH and CDR2 LQKENI. The CDR3 DNA follows: TGTGCCAGCTCACCACCACCTTCCCAAAGCGGCTACACCTTC. Protein sequence: CASSPPPSQSGYTF.

V gene TRBV10-3 combines with J gene TRBJ1-5, with D perhaps matching TRBD1 (5 bases). The CDR3 length is 14 residues. The ends were cut back, 5 bases at V and 3 bases at J, with 11 bases in the middle. The germline V gene encodes CDR1 ENHRY and CDR2 SYGVKD. The CDR3 sequence is CAISRQMNNQPQHF. CDR3 coding DNA: TGTGCCATCAGTAGACAGATGAACAATCAGCCCCAGCATTTT.

CDR3 region: CASSPPRGADEQFF. The DNA for the CDR3 is TGTGCCAGCAGCCCCCCCCGAGGTGCGGATGAGCAGTTCTTC. This sequence joins TRBV5-4 and TRBJ2-1, with D hard to call. From germline, CDR1 is SGHNT and CDR2 YYREEE (reference sequence). The V end lost 4 bases, the J end lost 8 bases, and 16 bases lay between the germline ends. The CDR3 runs to 14 residues.

This rearrangement joins TRBV4-1 to TRBJ2-2, with D unresolved. CDR3 length: 15 residues. Germline loops: CDR1 MGHRA, CDR2 YSYEKL. The V end lost 0 bases, the J end lost 3 bases, and 8 bases lay between the germline ends. CDR3 nucleotides: TGCGCCAGCAGCCAAGATTTAGTAGACACCGGGGAGCTGTTTTTT. Translated: CASSQDLVDTGELFF.

The chain is built from TRBV7-9 and TRBJ2-1, with TRBD2 matching over 11 bases. Per the germline V gene, CDR1 is SEHNR and CDR2 is FQNEAQ (reference sequence). The CDR3 length is 15 residues. The junction had 5 bases not matched to a gene; V was cut back by 5 bases and J by 5 bases. CDR3 DNA: TGTGCCAGCAGCCGACTAGCGGGGATGAACAATGAGCAGTTCTTC. It specifies CASSRLAGMNNEQFF.

The DNA for the CDR3 is TGTGCCAGCAGCGCCTCGGGACAGGGCGAGAACTATGGCTACACCTTC. Its translation: CASSASGQGENYGYTF. The V and J genes are TRBV6-4 and TRBJ1-2, with TRBD1 identical over 9 bases. Unmatched junction bases numbered 10, after V lost 6 bases and J lost 2 bases. The CDR3 runs to 16 residues. The V gene's germline CDR1 is MRHNA and CDR2 SNTAGT.

The chain recombines TRBV7-2 with TRBJ2-1, with 10 nucleotides matching TRBD2. This CDR3 region has 16 residues. From germline, CDR1 is SGHTA and CDR2 FQGNSA. With V trimmed by 4 bases and J by 4 bases, 7 bases remained unmatched. The CDR3 sequence: CASSSVAGGHYNEQFF. CDR3 nucleotide sequence: TGTGCCAGCAGCTCCGTAGCGGGAGGCCATTACAATGAGCAGTTCTTC.

The chain couples TRBV5-1 to TRBJ2-7, with 10 bases that match TRBD1. The germline V gene encodes CDR1 SGHRS and CDR2 YFSETQ. With 4 bases clipped from V and 6 bases from J, the junction kept 7 bases outside the gene matches. This CDR3 comprises 14 residues. CDR3 sequence (DNA): TGCGCCAGCAGCCTCGGACAGGGGGGCAGCGAGCAGTACTTC. This codes for CASSLGQGGSEQYF.

The DNA of the CDR3 is TGTGCCATCAGTGAGTCGAGCAGGGACAATGAGCAGTTCTTC. Translating it yields CAISESSRDNEQFF. V and J are TRBV10-3 and TRBJ2-1; D is perhaps TRBD1 (5 bases). CDR1 is ENHRY, CDR2 SYGVKD, per germline. This CDR3 comprises 14 residues. Trimming took off 0 bases at V and 5 bases at J, with 8 bases between the two ends.

This rearrangement joins TRBV27 to TRBJ2-2; D perhaps matches TRBD1 (5 bases). Trimming took off 2 bases at V and 3 bases at J, with 10 bases between the two ends. CDR1 and CDR2 (germline): MNHEY, SMNVEV (reference sequence). This CDR3 region has 15 residues. In DNA form, the CDR3 reads TGTGCCAGCAGTTTAACCGGACACTACACCGGGGAGCTGTTTTTT. Its translation is CASSLTGHYTGELFF.

This clone was counted once. The gene calls are TRBV29-1 and TRBJ1-1; 9 positions match TRBD1. The junction had 5 bases not matched to a gene; V was cut back by 7 bases and J by 5 bases. CDR1 and CDR2 (germline): SQVTM, ANQGSEA. The CDR3 runs 12 residues. In DNA form, the CDR3 reads TGCAGCGGGGGACAGGGTGAGACTGAAGCTTTCTTT. Amino acid sequence: CSGGQGETEAFF.

The chain has TRBV18 and TRBJ1-2, with 10 bases aligning to TRBD1. The germline CDR1 and CDR2 sequences are KGHSH and LQKENI. The CDR3 consists of 17 residues. With V trimmed by 3 bases and J by 4 bases, 11 bases remained unmatched. CDR3 DNA sequence: TGTGCCAGCTCACCTCGACAGGGGGCTTCAGGAGCCTATGGCTACACCTTC. This sequence encodes CASSPRQGASGAYGYTF.

The chain has TRBV19 and TRBJ1-1; no reliable D call. The V and J ends lost 4 bases and 0 bases respectively, with 9 bases between them. This CDR3 has 14 amino acids. The germline V gene has CDR1 LNHDA and CDR2 SQIVND (reference sequence). CDR3 amino acids: CASSTRLVNTEAFF. The CDR3 nucleotides read TGTGCCAGTAGTACAAGACTGGTGAACACTGAAGCTTTCTTT.

This chain joins TRBV2 and TRBJ2-5, with D possibly TRBD2 on 5 matching bases. Trimming left V 6 bases short and J 4 bases short, with 18 bases between. Germline V gene data show CDR1 as SNHLY and CDR2 as FYNNEI. The CDR3 has 15 amino acids. This CDR3 reads CASSPQPGNTETQYF. CDR3 nucleotides: TGTGCCAGCAGCCCTCAGCCCGGGAACACAGAGACCCAGTACTTC.

The J gene is TRBJ1-1, the V gene TRBV6-4; a weak D match, TRBD1 (6 bases). V lost 4 bases to trimming and J lost 1 base, with 10 bases between them. Germline lookup yields CDR1 MRHNA and CDR2 SNTAGT. This CDR3 is built from 14 residues. CDR3 loop: CASSAEGQNTEAFF. CDR3 in DNA: TGTGCCAGCAGTGCCGAGGGACAGAACACTGAAGCTTTCTTT.

The V gene is TRBV5-4, the J gene TRBJ1-2; 11 bases fit TRBD1. Germline V CDR1 and CDR2: SGHNT, YYREEE (reference sequence). Trimming cost V 4 bases and J 3 bases; bases outside gene matches: 5. This CDR3 is 15 amino acids long. The CDR3 protein is CASSEGTGGDYGYTF. The CDR3 DNA reads TGTGCCAGCAGCGAAGGGACAGGGGGGGACTATGGCTACACCTTC.

This rearrangement joins TRBV9 to TRBJ1-5; 8 positions match TRBD1. CDR1 is SGDLS, CDR2 YYNGEE, per germline. This CDR3 is built from 14 residues. V was pared by 6 bases and J by 3 bases, with 5 bases of the junction left unmatched. CDR3 in DNA: TGTGCCAGCAACAGGGGGGATACCAATCAGCCCCAGCATTTT. Translated: CASNRGDTNQPQHF.

This rearrangement joins TRBV28 to TRBJ1-2; tentative D call: TRBD1 (5 bases). The germline gives CDR1 MDHEN, CDR2 SYDVKM. Trimming removed 6 bases at V and 2 bases at J, with 13 bases between. The CDR3 is 14 amino acids. CDR3 amino acids: CASSRGRGNYGYTF. CDR3 DNA sequence: TGTGCCAGCAGCCGCGGGCGGGGGAACTATGGCTACACCTTC.

This clone has only one observation. This sequence joins TRBV28 and TRBJ2-3; TRBD2 matches at 14 bases. The trim removed 4 bases at V and 3 bases at J, leaving 3 bases unmatched. This CDR3 is 16 amino acids long. Germline CDR1 MDHEN, CDR2 SYDVKM. The CDR3 bases are TGTGCCAGCAGTTCCCGGACTAGCGGGAGGACAGATACGCAGTATTTT. Protein: CASSSRTSGRTDTQYF.

The genes are TRBV6-6 and TRBJ1-4; 10 bases are shared with TRBD1. Trimming removed 1 base from V and 6 bases from J; junction bases left unmatched: 2. This CDR3 has 15 residues. The germline gives CDR1 MNHNY, CDR2 SVGAGI (reference sequence). DNA of the CDR3: TGTGCCAGCAGTTACTGGGACAGGGGATATGAAAAACTGTTTTTT. Translated: CASSYWDRGYEKLFF.